The 19 T cell receptor beta chains given below trace back to one sample, sequenced in a study of blood T cell repertoires in COVID-19. Profiling relied on immunoSEQ multiplex PCR, and the TCRdb table lists in-frame clones only, not all of them. The table lists fewer than 85,000 clones, roughly 90% of them singletons. Sequencing was done on a sample of peripheral blood. The receptors were sampled from a human donor in a cohort sampled during active COVID-19.

V usage is TRBV3-1 (or the pseudogene TRBV3-2) and J usage is TRBJ2-2, with D tentatively TRBD2 (5 bases). The CDR3 contains 15 residues. Germline lookup yields CDR1 LGHDT and CDR2 YNNKEL (reference sequence). V dropped 1 base and J dropped 7 bases, with 13 bases sitting between them. The CDR3 protein is CASSQVTSQIGELFF. The CDR3 DNA reads TGTGCCAGCAGCCAAGTAACTAGTCAGATCGGGGAGCTGTTTTTT.

The chain couples TRBV3-1 (or the pseudogene TRBV3-2) to TRBJ2-2; TRBD2 might be the D (5 bases). The V end was cut by 4 bases, the J end by 7 bases, with 10 bases between. Germline CDR1 LGHDT, CDR2 YNNKEL (reference sequence). The CDR3 contains 13 residues. The CDR3 DNA sequence: TGTGCCAGCAGCCTGGGTCGGGGCGGGGAGCTGTTTTTT. Translating gives CASSLGRGGELFF.

This clone has a single count. The chain recombines TRBV6-2 or TRBV6-3 with TRBJ1-5; D is uncertain. V shed 2 bases and J shed 0 bases, with 11 bases lying between them. Germline V lookup: CDR1 MNHEY, CDR2 SVGEGT. CDR3 length equals 16 residues. The CDR3 region has the DNA TGTGCCAGCAGTTACGTCTTGGGCAGTAGCAATCAGCCCCAGCATTTT. Its translation: CASSYVLGSSNQPQHF.

The CDR3 loop reads CASSVTREWENTNEKLFF. The CDR3 nucleotides read TGTGCCAGCAGTGTAACCCGGGAGTGGGAAAATACTAATGAAAAACTGTTTTTT. The chain carries TRBV2 and TRBJ1-4; D call uncertain. CDR1 and CDR2 (germline): SNHLY, FYNNEI. The CDR3 has 18 residues. The V gene lost 4 bases and the J gene lost 2 bases, with 20 bases spanning the gap.

This rearrangement joins TRBV7-9 to TRBJ2-4; the D is unclear. Germline CDR1 reads SEHNR; CDR2 reads FQNEAQ (reference sequence). The CDR3 sequence is 16 residues long. V gave up 5 bases and J gave up 0 bases, with 14 bases separating them. CDR3 amino acids: CASSPEVSLAKNIQYF. CDR3 nucleotides: TGTGCCAGCAGCCCAGAGGTCAGTTTAGCCAAAAACATTCAGTACTTC.

The chain recombines TRBV27 with TRBJ2-7; tentative D call: TRBD2 (5 bases). Germline-derived CDR1 and CDR2 are MNHEY and SMNVEV (reference sequence). Trimming pared 1 base from V and 6 bases from J, leaving 19 bases between. This CDR3 region has 16 residues. The CDR3 coding sequence is TGTGCCAGCAGTTTATTTTCTCGTCCGGGAACGGGCGAGCAGTACTTC. Residues: CASSLFSRPGTGEQYF.

Worth noting for this clone: This sample also contains other DNA sequences that code for the same CDR3. The chain joins TRBV9 to TRBJ1-1; 9 bases match TRBD1. The trim removed 3 bases at V and 5 bases at J, leaving 8 bases unmatched. This CDR3 region has 15 residues. Germline CDR1 and CDR2: SGDLS and YYNGEE. The CDR3 DNA reads as TGTGCCAGCAGCGGGGGAACAGGGGGCCGGACTGAAGCTTTCTTT. It encodes CASSGGTGGRTEAFF.

The chain is built from TRBV10-2 and TRBJ2-5; TRBD2 matches 9 bases. V lost 2 bases and J lost 5; bases outside the gene matches: 12. Germline V gene sequence: CDR1 WSHSY, CDR2 SAAADI. The CDR3 loop spans 17 amino acids. DNA of the CDR3: TGCGCCAGCAGTGAGCCCACCGATGCGGGGGGGCGGGAGACCCAGTACTTC. Its protein product is CASSEPTDAGGRETQYF.

The rearrangement links TRBV5-1 to TRBJ2-5; perhaps TRBD1 as D (6 bases). CDR3 length: 13 residues. CDR1 and CDR2 (germline): SGHRS, YFSETQ. V lost 4 bases and J lost 5, with 12 bases in between. The CDR3 sequence: CASSVQGKETQYF. As DNA, the CDR3 is TGCGCCAGCAGCGTACAGGGAAAGGAGACCCAGTACTTC.

The chain joins TRBV5-6 to TRBJ2-5, with 9 bases matching TRBD1. The J segment lost 3 bases and the V segment lost 3 bases, leaving 3 bases of the junction unmatched. This CDR3 region has 14 residues. CDR1 is SGHDT, CDR2 YYEEEE, per germline. CDR3 region: CASSSGTGKETQYF. The CDR3 DNA follows: TGTGCCAGCAGCTCCGGGACAGGGAAAGAGACCCAGTACTTC.

V gene TRBV7-3 combines with J gene TRBJ2-3; D call uncertain. V was trimmed by 7 bases and J by 4 bases, leaving 6 bases between them. From germline, CDR1 is SGHTA and CDR2 FQGTGA. This CDR3 contains 11 residues. CDR3 DNA: TGTGCCAGCACCGGGTCAGATACGCAGTATTTT. It is translated as CASTGSDTQYF.

This sequence joins TRBV29-1 and TRBJ2-1, with 7 bases matching TRBD2. Per germline, CDR1 SQVTM and CDR2 ANQGSEA. The length of the CDR3 is 17 residues. Losses at the gene ends were 4 bases for V and 8 bases for J; bases not matched to a gene: 20. In DNA, the CDR3 is TGCAGCGTTGGCACCCTAGCGGCGGGGAGCTGGGGATATGAGCAGTTCTTC. The encoded protein is CSVGTLAAGSWGYEQFF.

The rearrangement links TRBV12-3 or TRBV12-4 to TRBJ1-2; no reliable D call. The CDR3 is made up of 13 amino acids. Trimming shortened V by 3 bases and J by 4 bases, and 9 bases separated the two germline ends. The chain's CDR3 is CASSLRQGYGYTF. The DNA of the CDR3 is TGTGCCAGCAGTTTGAGACAAGGCTATGGCTACACCTTC.

The chain is built from TRBV5-4 and TRBJ1-2; TRBD1 agrees at 8 bases. V lost 3 bases and J lost 0; bases outside the gene matches: 13. Germline values: CDR1 SGHNT, CDR2 YYREEE (reference sequence). CDR3 size: 18 residues. CDR3 sequence: CASSSIRGQVKANYGYTF. The CDR3 nucleotides are TGTGCCAGCAGCTCTATCAGGGGGCAGGTTAAGGCTAACTATGGCTACACCTTC.

The chain recombines TRBV9 with TRBJ1-3; D is uncertain. CDR3 length: 13 residues. Trimming left V 4 bases short and J 4 bases short, with 9 bases between. CDR1 is SGDLS and CDR2 is YYNGEE in the germline V gene. The CDR3 DNA reads TGTGCCAGCAGCCCCGGTTTAGGAAACACCATATATTTT. Encoded protein: CASSPGLGNTIYF.

The gene calls are TRBV4-2 and TRBJ1-3; tentatively, D is TRBD1 (5 bases). Trimming removed 1 base from V and 0 bases from J, with 13 bases in between. The V gene's germline CDR1 is LGHNA and CDR2 YNFKEQ. The CDR3 is 17 residues long. The CDR3, as DNA: TGTGCCAGCAGCCAAGGTAGGGTGCAGGGCTCTGGAAACACCATATATTTT. This gives the protein CASSQGRVQGSGNTIYF.

The V call is TRBV27, the J call TRBJ1-4, with 8 bases aligning to TRBD1. The ends lost 5 bases at V and 7 bases at J; junction bases unmatched: 6. This CDR3 is built from 14 residues. In germline, CDR1 is MNHEY, CDR2 SMNVEV (reference sequence). The CDR3 reads CASSPRGQGEKLFF. For the CDR3, the DNA is TGTGCCAGCAGTCCCAGGGGGCAGGGTGAAAAACTGTTTTTT. The variable domain in full, with the rest retrieved from reference TRBV27 and TRBJ1-4, is EAQVTQNPRYLITVTGKKLTVTCSQNMNHEYMSWYRQDPGLGLRQIYYSMNVEVTDKGDVPEGYKVSRKEKRNFPLILESPSPNQTSLYFCASSPRGQGEKLFFGSGTQLSVL.

V gene TRBV6-4 combines with J gene TRBJ1-2; D unclear. CDR1 and CDR2 (germline): MRHNA, SNTAGT. The V end was cut by 7 bases, the J end by 3 bases, with 27 bases between. The CDR3 spans 18 residues. The CDR3 sequence: CASTPGPLRGKRDYGYTF. CDR3 DNA sequence: TGTGCCAGCACCCCCGGTCCGCTTCGCGGGAAAAGGGACTATGGCTACACCTTC.

The genes are TRBV27 and TRBJ1-1; 8 bases are shared with TRBD1. The J segment lost 3 bases and the V segment lost 6 bases, leaving 3 bases of the junction unmatched. Germline CDR1 is MNHEY and CDR2 is SMNVEV (reference sequence). There are 13 residues in the CDR3. The DNA of the CDR3 is TGTGCCAGCAGCGACAGGGGAGACACTGAAGCTTTCTTT. The encoded protein is CASSDRGDTEAFF.